This is a list of T cell receptor beta chains from one sample in a study of blood T cell repertoires in COVID-19. Data came from immunoSEQ multiplex PCR; TCRdb stores just in-frame clones and leaves some out. The data hold approximately 240,000 clones, with more than 80% observed a single time. Sequencing was performed on peripheral blood. The receptors here all came from a woman in her twenties or thirties with COVID-19, enrolled during active disease. Each CDR3 is given with its conserved first and last residue. Each record gives: D gene, V gene, clone size, J gene, CDR3 protein, CDR3 DNA. A D gene is named only where the DNA matches it firmly. Some rows have no size entry. The others give once, few or many, or a class for an expanded clone.

>.|TRBV29-1|.|TRBJ2-1
CSVGDPGVEQFF
TGCAGCGTTGGGGATCCCGGGGTAGAGCAGTTCTTC
>TRBD1|TRBV28|.|TRBJ1-5
CASSYDAGTAGNQPQHF
TGTGCCAGCAGTTACGACGCAGGGACAGCTGGTAATCAGCCCCAGCATTTT
>.|TRBV18|.|TRBJ1-4
CASSDRISEKLFF
TGTGCCAGCTCTGACAGGATATCAGAAAAACTGTTTTTT
>.|TRBV5-4|.|TRBJ1-2
CASSLEGLVYGYTF
TGTGCCAGCAGCTTGGAGGGGTTAGTCTATGGCTACACCTTC
>.|TRBV28|.|TRBJ1-5
CASSLNSVRQPQHF
TGTGCCAGCAGTCTAAACAGTGTTCGTCAGCCCCAGCATTTT
>.|TRBV6-6|.|TRBJ1-1
CASSYSAGESTEAFF
TGTGCCAGCAGTTACTCGGCGGGGGAGAGCACTGAAGCTTTCTTT
>TRBD1|TRBV7-6|.|TRBJ2-5
CASSSTWDSPQETQYF
TGTGCCAGCAGCTCTACATGGGACAGCCCCCAAGAGACCCAGTACTTC
>TRBD1|TRBV5-1|.|TRBJ2-2
CASSETGVTGELFF
TGCGCCAGCAGCGAAACAGGGGTAACGGGGGAGCTGTTTTTT
>TRBD2|TRBV12-3/TRBV12-4|few|TRBJ2-1
CASSRTSGGNGFF
TGTGCCAGCAGCCGGACTAGCGGAGGGAATGGGTTCTTC
>TRBD1|TRBV19|.|TRBJ1-6
CASSPSSQGNSPLHF
TGTGCCAGTAGTCCATCCTCACAGGGGAATTCACCCCTCCACTTT
>TRBD1|TRBV14|.|TRBJ2-5
CASSLYRTGGVQETQYF
TGTGCCAGCAGCCTCTACCGGACAGGGGGAGTCCAAGAGACCCAGTACTTC
>.|TRBV5-4|.|TRBJ1-5
CASSLAGGNQPQHF
TGTGCCAGCAGCTTGGCTGGCGGTAATCAGCCCCAGCATTTT
>TRBD1|TRBV5-1|.|TRBJ1-6
CASSYSGTGGPNSPLHF
TGCGCCAGCAGCTACTCCGGGACAGGGGGTCCCAATTCACCCCTCCACTTT
>.|TRBV9|once|TRBJ1-3
CASSVGRNPGNTIYF
TGTGCCAGCAGCGTAGGGCGGAACCCTGGAAACACCATATATTTT
>.|TRBV9|few|TRBJ2-7
CASSVTGDFYEQYF
TGTGCCAGCAGCGTTACAGGGGACTTCTACGAGCAGTACTTC
>.|TRBV30|once|TRBJ2-5
CAWRAPGRGPQTQYF
TGTGCCTGGAGGGCCCCAGGGCGGGGGCCTCAGACCCAGTACTTC
>.|TRBV4-1|.|TRBJ2-1
CASSGRDNYNEQFF
TGCGCCAGCAGCGGTCGGGACAACTACAATGAGCAGTTCTTC
>.|TRBV5-4|.|TRBJ1-3
CASSLTAGNTIYF
TGTGCCAGCAGCTTGACAGCTGGAAACACCATATATTTT
>TRBD2|TRBV3-1/TRBV3-2|.|TRBJ2-5
CASSQVAGGRTQYF
TGTGCCAGCAGCCAAGTAGCGGGGGGGCGGACCCAGTACTTC
>TRBD1|TRBV5-1|.|TRBJ2-7
CASSLVAGGEYEQYF
TGCGCCAGCAGCTTGGTGGCAGGGGGTGAGTACGAGCAGTACTTC
>TRBD2|TRBV7-2|.|TRBJ2-7
CASSLPGLAGVNEQYF
TGTGCCAGCAGCTTGCCCGGACTAGCGGGAGTCAACGAGCAGTACTTC
>TRBD2|TRBV19|.|TRBJ2-1
CARPGGTNEQFF
TGTGCCAGACCGGGGGGAACAAATGAGCAGTTCTTC
>TRBD2|TRBV4-3|.|TRBJ2-2
CASSLLSGRGENTGELFF
TGCGCCAGCAGCCTCTTAAGTGGGCGGGGGGAGAACACCGGGGAGCTGTTTTTT
>TRBD2|TRBV7-9|.|TRBJ2-3
CASSLTSGGRTDTQYF
TGTGCCAGCAGCTTGACTAGCGGGGGACGCACAGATACGCAGTATTTT
>.|TRBV2|.|TRBJ1-5
CASSATANQPQHF
TGTGCCAGCAGCGCGACAGCCAATCAGCCCCAGCATTTT
>.|TRBV3-1/TRBV3-2|.|TRBJ1-2
CASSSALRALYYGYTF
TGTGCCAGCAGCTCAGCGCTCAGGGCGCTTTACTATGGCTACACCTTC
>.|TRBV5-6|.|TRBJ2-5
CASSLVGETQYF
TGTGCCAGCAGCTTAGTCGGTGAGACCCAGTACTTC